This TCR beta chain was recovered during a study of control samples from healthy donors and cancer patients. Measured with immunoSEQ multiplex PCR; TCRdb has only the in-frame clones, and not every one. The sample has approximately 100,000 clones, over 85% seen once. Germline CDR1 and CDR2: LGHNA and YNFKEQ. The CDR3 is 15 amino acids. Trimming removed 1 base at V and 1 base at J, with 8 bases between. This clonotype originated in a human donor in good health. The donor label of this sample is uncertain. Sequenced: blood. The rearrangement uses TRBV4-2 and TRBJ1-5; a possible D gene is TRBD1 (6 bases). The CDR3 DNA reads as TGTGCCAGCAGCCAAGGGACAGTAAGCAATCAGCCCCAGCATTTT. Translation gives CASSQGTVSNQPQHF.